The 32 T cell receptor beta chains listed next were all sequenced from one sample in a study of PD-1 blockade in mismatch repair-deficient tumors. Repertoires were generated with immunoSEQ multiplex PCR, while TCRdb's copy carries only in-frame clones and drops some. The sample includes 90,000 to 120,000 clones, approximately 83% seen only once; the top ten take roughly 6.2%. The sample was peripheral blood, taken approximately 36 weeks after starting pembrolizumab. The receptor source for this set is an adult with mismatch repair-deficient cancer.

The J gene is TRBJ1-1, the V gene TRBV9, with a weak D call TRBD1 (5 bases). The ends were cut back, 0 bases at V and 4 bases at J, with 16 bases in the middle. Germline assignment: CDR1 SGDLS and CDR2 YYNGEE. The CDR3 loop spans 16 amino acids. CDR3 DNA sequence: TGTGCCAGCAGCGTAGGGGCAGGTTTGGGGGTCACTGAAGCTTTCTTT. It codes for CASSVGAGLGVTEAFF. The full variable domain, rest sourced from reference TRBV9 and TRBJ1-1, is DSGVTQTPKHLITATGQRVTLRCSPRSGDLSVYWYQQSLDQGLQFLIQYYNGEERAKGNILERFSAQQFPDLHSELNLSSLELGDSALYFCASSVGAGLGVTEAFFGQGTRLTVV.

This clone was observed once. CDR3 sequence reads: CASTFTAQETQYF. CDR3 nucleotide sequence: TGTGCCAGCACCTTCACAGCCCAAGAGACCCAGTACTTC. This rearrangement joins TRBV11-2 to TRBJ2-5; D not certain. V was pared by 7 bases and J by 1 base, with 10 bases between. From germline, CDR1 is SGHAT and CDR2 FQNNGV. The CDR3 contains 13 residues.

The chain joins TRBV6-1 to TRBJ2-7; 11 nucleotides align to TRBD2. The CDR3 is 15 residues long. After removal of 4 bases from V and 3 bases from J, the junction contained 5 bases not matched to a gene. From germline, CDR1 is MNHNS and CDR2 SASEGT. The CDR3 region has the DNA TGTGCCAGCAGTGCCCGACTAGCGGGGAACTACGAGCAGTACTTC. Translated, it gives CASSARLAGNYEQYF.

The chain employs TRBV29-1 and TRBJ2-1; tentatively, D is TRBD1 (6 bases). The CDR3 runs to 13 residues. In germline, CDR1 is SQVTM, CDR2 ANQGSEA. V lost 5 bases to trimming and J lost 1 base, with 9 bases between them. CDR3 region: CSVKQGSYNEQFF. The CDR3 DNA sequence: TGCAGCGTTAAACAGGGTTCCTACAATGAGCAGTTCTTC.

This clone occurred once. The chain uses TRBV6-5 and TRBJ2-1; 8 bases are shared with TRBD2. Germline lookup yields CDR1 MNHEY and CDR2 SVGAGI. The CDR3 has 15 amino acids. V lost 2 bases and J lost 1; bases outside the gene matches: 1. CDR3 in amino acids: CASSYERGSYNEQFF. The CDR3 DNA sequence: TGTGCCAGCAGTTACGAGCGGGGGTCCTACAATGAGCAGTTCTTC.

The V gene is TRBV11-2, the J gene TRBJ2-4; TRBD1 is a possible D gene (6 bases). Trimming shortened V by 5 bases and J by 0 bases, and 11 bases separated the two germline ends. This CDR3 region has 15 residues. Germline loops: CDR1 SGHAT, CDR2 FQNNGV. CDR3 sequence reads: CASSTGSLAKNIQYF. The CDR3 DNA is TGTGCCAGCAGCACAGGGTCGCTAGCCAAAAACATTCAGTACTTC. The variable domain in full, completed from reference TRBV11-2 and TRBJ2-4, reads EAGVAQSPRYKIIEKRQSVAFWCNPISGHATLYWYQQILGQGPKLLIQFQNNGVVDDSQLPKDRFSAERLKGVDSTLKIQPAKLEDSAVYLCASSTGSLAKNIQYFGAGTRLSVL.

The V gene is TRBV2, the J gene TRBJ1-2; D remains unclear. Trimming left V 6 bases short and J 10 bases short, with 24 bases between. The CDR3 is 15 amino acids. Per the germline V gene, CDR1 is SNHLY and CDR2 is FYNNEI. CDR3 loop: CASSPRQSFLFSYTF. CDR3 bases: TGTGCCAGCAGCCCCAGGCAAAGCTTCCTTTTTTCCTACACCTTC. The full variable domain, its missing parts supplied by reference TRBV2 and TRBJ1-2, is EPEVTQTPSHQVTQMGQEVILRCVPISNHLYFYWYRQILGQKVEFLVSFYNNEISEKSEIFDDQFSVERPDGSNFTLKIRSTKLEDSAMYFCASSPRQSFLFSYTFGSGTRLTVV.

The chain employs TRBV2 and TRBJ2-3, with 9 nucleotides matching TRBD2. Germline CDR1 SNHLY, CDR2 FYNNEI. The CDR3 covers 15 residues. V was clipped by 1 base and J by 6 bases; unmatched bases: 5. The CDR3 sequence is CASSEVAGEVDTQYF. Written as DNA, the CDR3 is TGTGCCAGCAGTGAAGTAGCGGGAGAGGTGGATACGCAGTATTTT.

The V and J genes are TRBV9 and TRBJ2-6, with 13 positions matching TRBD2. Germline V gene sequence: CDR1 SGDLS, CDR2 YYNGEE. The CDR3 spans 17 residues. After removal of 5 bases from V and 3 bases from J, the junction contained 5 bases not matched to a gene. The CDR3 loop is CASRATSGRFGANVLTF. In DNA, the CDR3 is TGTGCCAGCAGGGCGACTAGCGGGAGGTTTGGGGCCAACGTCCTGACTTTC.

This chain connects TRBV30 to TRBJ1-1; a possible D gene is TRBD1 (5 bases). V was cut by 3 bases and J by 0 bases, with 8 bases left in between. Per the germline V gene, CDR1 is GTSNPN and CDR2 is SVGIG (reference sequence). The CDR3 covers 13 residues. The CDR3 DNA reads as TGTGCCTGGAGGGCAGGGTTGAACACTGAAGCTTTCTTT. It encodes CAWRAGLNTEAFF.

The CDR3 spells CASSVRGNNHEQYF. The CDR3 region has the DNA TGTGCCAGCAGCGTACGCGGGAACAACCACGAGCAGTACTTC. The V gene is TRBV9, the J gene TRBJ2-7; tentative D call: TRBD2 (6 bases). The V and J ends lost 1 base and 5 bases respectively, with 13 bases between them. The length of the CDR3 is 14 residues. Germline V lookup: CDR1 SGDLS, CDR2 YYNGEE.

This clone has only one observation. The genes are TRBV27 and TRBJ2-4, with TRBD2 identical over 7 bases. The CDR3 covers 15 residues. Germline CDR1 reads MNHEY; CDR2 reads SMNVEV (reference sequence). Trimming at V came to 5 bases and at J to 3 bases, leaving 7 bases not matched to a gene. CDR3 DNA sequence: TGTGCCAGCAGTCCCCCTCCGGGGGGCAAAAACATTCAGTACTTC. Its protein is CASSPPPGGKNIQYF.

In this sample, this clone turned up a few times. Other DNA sequences within the sample encode an identical CDR3. In DNA form, the CDR3 reads TGCAGCGCCGGGACGAACTATGGCTACACCTTC. This sequence encodes CSAGTNYGYTF. The V gene is TRBV29-1, the J gene TRBJ1-2, with a possible D match to TRBD1 (5 bases). The CDR3 consists of 11 residues. V was shortened by 7 bases and J by 2 bases, with 8 bases between the two germline ends. Germline CDR1 and CDR2: SQVTM and ANQGSEA.

The gene calls are TRBV18 and TRBJ2-3; 14 bases align to TRBD2. CDR1 and CDR2 from the germline V gene are KGHSH and LQKENI. This CDR3 is 16 amino acids long. After removal of 2 bases from V and 5 bases from J, the junction contained 3 bases not matched to a gene. CDR3 in DNA: TGTGCCAGCTCACCAAGGACTAGCGGGAGGTTAGATACGCAGTATTTT. Its translation is CASSPRTSGRLDTQYF. The variable domain in full, completed from reference TRBV18 and TRBJ2-3, reads NAGVMQNPRHLVRRRGQEARLRCSPMKGHSHVYWYRQLPEEGLKFMVYLQKENIIDESGMPKERFSAEFPKEGPSILRIQQVVRGDSAAYFCASSPRTSGRLDTQYFGPGTRLTVL.

This sequence joins TRBV7-6 and TRBJ1-4; D is possibly TRBD1 (6 bases). CDR1 and CDR2 (germline): SGHVS, FNYEAQ. Trimming left V 7 bases short and J 4 bases short, with 16 bases between. The length of the CDR3 is 15 residues. CDR3 sequence: CASTSLGQDNEKLFF. The CDR3 region has the DNA TGTGCCAGCACCAGCCTGGGACAAGATAATGAAAAACTGTTTTTT.

This rearrangement joins TRBV21-1 to TRBJ2-3; the table names TRBD2, a call not compared with the DNA. TRBV21-1 is classified as a pseudogene. CDR3 size: 17 residues. CDR3 region: CASSKVPSGSWADTQYF. In DNA form, the CDR3 reads TGTGCCAGCAGCAAAGTTCCTAGCGGGAGCTGGGCAGATACGCAGTATTTT.

The rearrangement links TRBV29-1 to TRBJ2-1; 12 nucleotides align to TRBD2. V shed 4 bases and J 4 bases; nucleotides not matched to a gene: 2. The CDR3 runs to 14 residues. CDR1 is SQVTM and CDR2 is ANQGSEA in the germline V gene. Here the CDR3 DNA reads TGCAGCGTTGCCGGACTAGCGGGGTACAATGAGCAGTTCTTC. This codes for CSVAGLAGYNEQFF.

The chain recombines TRBV6-5 with TRBJ2-3, with D tentatively TRBD1 (6 bases). The germline gives CDR1 MNHEY, CDR2 SVGAGI. V was trimmed by 7 bases and J by 1 base, leaving 15 bases between them. The CDR3 extends over 15 amino acids. CDR3 in DNA: TGTGCCAGCAATGTAGCCAGGGGAGGCACAGATACGCAGTATTTT. As protein: CASNVARGGTDTQYF.

The chain links TRBV18 to TRBJ2-7, with TRBD1 matching over 9 bases. Germline V lookup: CDR1 KGHSH, CDR2 LQKENI. Losses at the gene ends were 5 bases for V and 4 bases for J; bases not matched to a gene: 3. The CDR3 runs to 13 residues. CDR3 region: CASSSTGGYEQYF. In nucleotides, the CDR3 is TGTGCCAGCTCATCGACAGGGGGGTACGAGCAGTACTTC.

This clone has a single count. This CDR3 is CASSRRLEDTQYF. For the CDR3, the DNA is TGCGCCAGCAGCAGGCGGCTAGAGGATACGCAGTATTTT. This chain connects TRBV5-1 to TRBJ2-3, with D hard to call. CDR3 size: 13 residues. Trimming pared 4 bases from V and 6 bases from J, leaving 12 bases between. Germline loops: CDR1 SGHRS, CDR2 YFSETQ.

The genes are TRBV11-2 and TRBJ2-1; D not certain. The germline V gene has CDR1 SGHAT and CDR2 FQNNGV. The CDR3 totals 12 residues. V lost 3 bases and J 7 bases, leaving 7 bases between the germline ends. CDR3 protein: CASSFGINEQFF. Written as DNA, the CDR3 is TGTGCCAGCAGCTTTGGCATTAATGAGCAGTTCTTC.

CDR3 sequence reads: CASSEDRGETNEKLFF. For the CDR3, the DNA is TGTGCCAGCAGCGAGGACAGGGGCGAAACTAATGAAAAACTGTTTTTT. V and J are TRBV9 and TRBJ1-4; 9 bases align to TRBD1. The CDR3 sequence is 16 residues long. Germline CDR1 SGDLS, CDR2 YYNGEE. Germline trimming cut 3 bases from V and 1 base from J; bases unmatched to any gene: 4.

The chain carries TRBV10-3 and TRBJ2-1; no clear D. CDR1 ENHRY and CDR2 SYGVKD come from the germline V gene. V lost 6 bases, J lost 1 base, and 16 bases lay in between. The CDR3 spans 16 residues. In DNA, the CDR3 is TGTGCCATCAGACAAAAAGACCTACCGTCCTACAATGAGCAGTTCTTC. Translation: CAIRQKDLPSYNEQFF.

The J gene is TRBJ2-1, the V gene TRBV9, with a tentative D call TRBD2 (5 bases). CDR1 is SGDLS and CDR2 is YYNGEE in the germline V gene. V was cut by 2 bases and J by 7 bases, with 7 bases left in between. The CDR3 has 12 amino acids. CDR3 nucleotides: TGTGCCAGCAGCGTTTCGGGGAATGAGCAGTTCTTC. Its protein is CASSVSGNEQFF.

The V gene is TRBV5-1, the J gene TRBJ2-1; D possibly corresponds to TRBD2 (5 bases). This CDR3 is 17 amino acids long. The V end was cut by 0 bases, the J end by 10 bases, with 23 bases between. The V gene's germline CDR1 is SGHRS and CDR2 YFSETQ. The CDR3 bases are TGCGCCAGCAGCTTGGCCCGGGGTAACGGGAATATATGGGAGCAGTTCTTC. Encoded protein: CASSLARGNGNIWEQFF.

J is TRBJ2-3 and V is TRBV11-2; D might be TRBD1 or TRBD2, each matching 5 bases. The CDR3 runs 15 residues. The germline gives CDR1 SGHAT, CDR2 FQNNGV. The germline V and J ends were trimmed by 1 base and 0 bases, with 8 bases remaining between them. The CDR3 DNA follows: TGTGCCAGCAGCTTAGCGGGACCTAGCACAGATACGCAGTATTTT. It encodes CASSLAGPSTDTQYF.

The rearrangement joins TRBV19 to TRBJ2-5, with 7 bases that match TRBD1. The V and J ends lost 6 bases and 5 bases, in that order; junction bases with no gene match: 9. CDR3 size: 14 residues. From germline, CDR1 is LNHDA and CDR2 SQIVND (reference sequence). Here the CDR3 DNA reads TGTGCCAGTAGCCCCCTAGGGGGCATGGAGACCCAGTACTTC. Residues: CASSPLGGMETQYF.

The J gene is TRBJ2-7, the V gene TRBV18, with D possibly being TRBD1 (6 bases). Trimming took off 2 bases at V and 0 bases at J, with 11 bases between the two ends. The germline V gene encodes CDR1 KGHSH and CDR2 LQKENI. The CDR3 loop spans 15 amino acids. DNA for the CDR3: TGTGCCAGCTCACCAAATACAGGGAGCTCCTACGAGCAGTACTTC. This sequence encodes CASSPNTGSSYEQYF.

CDR3 protein: CASSTGLNYNEQFF. CDR3 nucleotides: TGTGCCAGCAGCACTGGCCTTAACTACAATGAGCAGTTCTTC. The chain joins TRBV7-9 to TRBJ2-1; no clear D. CDR1 SEHNR and CDR2 FQNEAQ come from the germline V gene (reference sequence). The length of the CDR3 is 14 residues. The germline V and J ends were trimmed by 5 bases and 3 bases, with 11 bases remaining between them.

CDR3 residues: CAWRGSTRGEGGYTF. DNA for the CDR3: TGTGCCTGGAGGGGGTCTACGAGGGGTGAGGGTGGCTACACCTTC. This rearrangement joins TRBV30 to TRBJ1-2, with D perhaps matching TRBD1 (5 bases). Germline lookup yields CDR1 GTSNPN and CDR2 SVGIG (reference sequence). CDR3 size: 15 residues. The ends were cut back, 3 bases at V and 7 bases at J, with 21 bases in the middle.

The rearrangement links TRBV27 to TRBJ2-7, with D perhaps matching TRBD2 (6 bases). V was cut by 9 bases and J by 5 bases, with 23 bases left in between. The CDR3 is 15 amino acids. The germline gives CDR1 MNHEY, CDR2 SMNVEV (reference sequence). This CDR3 is CASSRRAGPGDEQYF. As DNA, the CDR3 is TGTGCCAGTTCCCGCCGGGCGGGACCTGGTGACGAGCAGTACTTC.

The genes are TRBV4-1 and TRBJ1-2, with D possibly being TRBD1 (6 bases). The CDR3 totals 16 residues. V was cut by 0 bases and J by 4 bases, with 15 bases left in between. Germline V gene sequence: CDR1 MGHRA, CDR2 YSYEKL. In DNA form, the CDR3 reads TGCGCCAGCAGCCAAGATGTCTGGGCACAGGGCTATGGCTACACCTTC. Its translation is CASSQDVWAQGYGYTF.